The sequence of this T cell receptor (beta chain) was determined in a study of T cell clonotyping in hematopoietic cell transplantation. Study-level findings and limits: Higher Inverse Simpson Index values in graft donor and pretransplant recipient predicted broader posttransplant TCR diversity.

Blood collection times were about day -28 and days 30, 100, 180 posttransplant. The table came from immunoSEQ multiplex PCR; TCRdb's copy has only in-frame clones and leaves some out. The repertoire holds around 11,000 clones, with approximately 91% as singletons. J lost 5 bases, V lost 4 bases, and 15 bases had no gene match. Germline CDR1 SQVTM, CDR2 ANQGSEA. This CDR3 contains 16 residues. This clone was observed once. Its specificity is not known. The chain recombines TRBV29-1 with TRBJ2-7, with TRBD1 matching 9 bases. The source material was PBMCs, sampled 180 days after allogeneic stem cell transplant. The TCR originated in a male patient between 60 and 69 years old who had an allogeneic stem cell transplant from an unrelated donor, so the T cells may come from the graft donor. Some clones in this sample may be carry-over from other donors' samples. Here the CDR3 DNA reads TGCAGCGTTGTTGAAGGGACAGGGTTTTCTGCGGACGAGCAGTACTTC. It specifies CSVVEGTGFSADEQYF.